Following are 27 T cell receptor beta chains from one sample sequenced in a study of PD-1 blockade in classical Hodgkin lymphoma. Sequencing was performed with immunoSEQ multiplex PCR; in TCRdb, only in-frame clones are kept and a portion is missing. The sample holds 90,000 to 95,000 clones, 89% seen once. All patients relapsed after autologous stem cell transplantation, and brentuximab vedotin exposure varied. The specimen was peripheral blood mononuclear cells (PBMCs), collected before the second cycle of nivolumab. These receptors originate from a human donor with classical Hodgkin lymphoma.

V is TRBV4-1 and J is TRBJ1-4; a weak D match, TRBD1 (5 bases). Germline CDR1 reads MGHRA; CDR2 reads YSYEKL. Trimming took 4 bases from V and 5 from J, leaving 14 bases between them. The CDR3 is 15 amino acids. DNA of the CDR3: TGCGCCAGCAGCCCGTTGGCAGGGAGCAATGAAAAACTGTTTTTT. It is translated as CASSPLAGSNEKLFF.

The genes are TRBV6-1 and TRBJ2-3; 7 nucleotides agree with TRBD1. The CDR3 runs 12 residues. The V gene's germline CDR1 is MNHNS and CDR2 SASEGT. J lost 3 bases, V lost 11 bases, and 5 bases had no gene match. DNA of the CDR3: TGTGCCGGAAAGACAGGGACAGATACGCAGTATTTT. Its translation is CAGKTGTDTQYF.

The chain uses TRBV10-3 and TRBJ2-7; D is tentatively TRBD1 or TRBD2 (7 bases each). This CDR3 spans 15 amino acids. Germline values: CDR1 ENHRY, CDR2 SYGVKD. Deletions cut 10 bases from V and 2 bases from J, with 21 bases between. The CDR3 nucleotides are TGTGCCACCAGGGGGGGCGGGGAGTACACCTACGAGCAGTACTTC. Translation: CATRGGGEYTYEQYF.

The chain has TRBV5-1 and TRBJ1-5, with D possibly being TRBD1 (6 bases). The CDR3 spans 14 residues. V gave up 3 bases and J gave up 4 bases, with 11 bases separating them. Germline V gene lookup returns CDR1 SGHRS and CDR2 YFSETQ. The CDR3 DNA reads as TGCGCCAGCAGCTGGGAGGGGGGGAATCAGCCCCAGCATTTT. Translating it yields CASSWEGGNQPQHF.

The V call is TRBV9, the J call TRBJ2-5; D remains ambiguous. This CDR3 has 16 amino acids. Germline values: CDR1 SGDLS, CDR2 YYNGEE. The V gene lost 3 bases and the J gene lost 5 bases, with 20 bases spanning the gap. Here the CDR3 DNA reads TGTGCCAGCAGCGCCCACCCACGTTCCGATGAGGAGACCCAGTACTTC. The encoded protein is CASSAHPRSDEETQYF.

Details on this clone: The sample carries other DNA sequences with the same CDR3. The chain joins TRBV19 to TRBJ1-1, with no clear D. Trimming stripped 0 bases from V and 3 bases from J, with 5 bases between. The CDR3 contains 13 residues. Germline V gene data show CDR1 as LNHDA and CDR2 as SQIVND (reference sequence). The CDR3 bases are TGTGCCAGTAGTATAGATAGGGACACTGAAGCTTTCTTT. Translating gives CASSIDRDTEAFF.

The J gene is TRBJ2-1, the V gene TRBV27; D is possibly TRBD1 (5 bases). The V end lost 4 bases, the J end lost 7 bases, and 17 bases lay between the germline ends. The CDR3 is made up of 15 amino acids. Per the germline V gene, CDR1 is MNHEY and CDR2 is SMNVEV (reference sequence). The CDR3 DNA is TGTGCCAGCAGTTCGAATAGGGCAGGGTGGAATGAGCAGTTCTTC. It translates to CASSSNRAGWNEQFF.

This sequence joins TRBV5-1 and TRBJ2-2; D uncertain. Germline lookup yields CDR1 SGHRS and CDR2 YFSETQ. The CDR3 has 13 amino acids. V was pared by 0 bases and J by 3 bases, with 3 bases between. CDR3 coding DNA: TGCGCCAGCAGCTTGGTCGACACCGGGGAGCTGTTTTTT. It codes for CASSLVDTGELFF.

The V and J genes are TRBV19 and TRBJ1-2; TRBD1 matches 9 bases. Unmatched junction bases numbered 6, after V lost 11 bases and J lost 8 bases. Germline V lookup: CDR1 LNHDA, CDR2 SQIVND (reference sequence). This CDR3 contains 11 residues. The CDR3 nucleotides read TGTGCCGGCAGACAGGGGGACGGCTACACCTTC. Its translation: CAGRQGDGYTF.

V usage is TRBV28 and J usage is TRBJ2-7; weak D call: TRBD2 (5 bases). This CDR3 comprises 13 residues. Germline CDR1 is MDHEN and CDR2 is SYDVKM. Trimming removed 6 bases at V and 2 bases at J, with 11 bases between. CDR3: CASSQLGAYEQYF. Here the CDR3 DNA reads TGTGCCAGCAGCCAGCTCGGGGCCTACGAGCAGTACTTC. The variable domain in full, completed from reference TRBV28 and TRBJ2-7, reads DVKVTQSSRYLVKRTGEKVFLECVQDMDHENMFWYRQDPGLGLRLIYFSYDVKMKEKGDIPEGYSVSREKKERFSLILESASTNQTSMYLCASSQLGAYEQYFGPGTRLTVT.

This rearrangement joins TRBV28 to TRBJ2-1; 15 bases align to TRBD2. The CDR3 has 16 amino acids. Trimming at V came to 6 bases and at J to 7 bases, leaving 7 bases not matched to a gene. Germline V gene lookup returns CDR1 MDHEN and CDR2 SYDVKM. CDR3 nucleotide sequence: TGTGCCAGCAGCATGGGACTAGCGGGAGGTTCGAATGAGCAGTTCTTC. Translation: CASSMGLAGGSNEQFF.

The chain couples TRBV6-6 to TRBJ2-1; 7 bases align to TRBD1. The CDR3 totals 13 residues. The V segment lost 3 bases and the J segment 8 bases; nucleotides outside the gene matches: 4. Germline loops: CDR1 MNHNY, CDR2 SVGAGI (reference sequence). The CDR3 nucleotides read TGTGCCAGCAGTTATAACAGGGGATATGAGCAGTTCTTC. It codes for CASSYNRGYEQFF.

V gene TRBV5-6 combines with J gene TRBJ1-1, with D maybe TRBD1 (6 bases). Germline V lookup: CDR1 SGHDT, CDR2 YYEEEE. This CDR3 is built from 13 residues. V lost 4 bases, J lost 2 bases, and 9 bases lay in between. The DNA for the CDR3 is TGTGCCAGCAGCACAGGGACAAACACTGAAGCTTTCTTT. Translated, it gives CASSTGTNTEAFF.

This chain connects TRBV28 to TRBJ2-5; D is possibly TRBD1 or TRBD2 (6 bases each). V gave up 7 bases and J gave up 4 bases, with 13 bases separating them. The CDR3 consists of 13 residues. The germline gives CDR1 MDHEN, CDR2 SYDVKM. The CDR3 sequence is CASNWRGIETQYF. CDR3 nucleotide sequence: TGTGCCAGCAACTGGAGGGGGATAGAGACCCAGTACTTC.

This chain uses TRBV28 with TRBJ2-1; 9 bases match TRBD1. This CDR3 has 16 residues. Looked up from germline, CDR1 is MDHEN and CDR2 is SYDVKM. J gave up 15 bases and V 6 bases, and 21 bases lay outside the gene matches. The DNA of the CDR3 is TGTGCCAGCAGCTCTCTTGAAGAGACAGGGGGGCTAAGGCCGTTCTTC. Residues: CASSSLEETGGLRPFF.

Here the CDR3 DNA reads TGTGCCAGCAGTTCACAGGGGGCCCGGCAACCCCTCCACTTT. This sequence encodes CASSSQGARQPLHF. The V and J genes are TRBV28 and TRBJ1-6, with 9 bases that match TRBD1. V dropped 4 bases and J dropped 12; count of bases not matched to a gene: 7. Germline CDR1 and CDR2: MDHEN and SYDVKM. This CDR3 comprises 14 residues.

This chain joins TRBV4-1 and TRBJ2-1; D remains unclear. Germline V lookup: CDR1 MGHRA, CDR2 YSYEKL. Trimming left V 0 bases short and J 8 bases short, with 14 bases between. This CDR3 has 15 amino acids. The CDR3 sequence: CASSQDFWGLYEQFF. The CDR3 DNA follows: TGCGCCAGCAGCCAAGATTTTTGGGGTCTCTATGAGCAGTTCTTC.

This sequence joins TRBV7-9 and TRBJ2-7, with D tentatively TRBD2 (5 bases). Germline V CDR1 and CDR2: SEHNR, FQNEAQ (reference sequence). The CDR3 runs 13 residues. V was pared by 5 bases and J by 7 bases, with 15 bases between. CDR3 nucleotides: TGTGCCAGCAGCAAAGAGGGTAGAACTGAGCAGTACTTC. Amino acid sequence: CASSKEGRTEQYF.

This chain links TRBV7-9 with TRBJ2-7; no clear D. CDR1 and CDR2 (germline): SEHNR, FQNEAQ (reference sequence). Trimming removed 4 bases from V and 4 bases from J, with 8 bases in between. The CDR3 has 12 amino acids. CDR3 region: CASSSLVYEQYF. The CDR3 DNA sequence: TGTGCCAGCAGCTCGCTTGTATACGAGCAGTACTTC.

The rearrangement joins TRBV7-9 to TRBJ2-5; D may be TRBD1 (5 bases). Germline CDR1 and CDR2: SEHNR and FQNEAQ (reference sequence). Trimming stripped 4 bases from V and 7 bases from J, with 13 bases between. The CDR3 is 13 residues long. CDR3 nucleotide sequence: TGTGCCAGCAGCTCACAGGCTTTCGTGACCCAGTACTTC. Translation gives CASSSQAFVTQYF.

The CDR3 region is CASSLAGGLSGYTF. The CDR3, as DNA: TGTGCCAGCAGTTTAGCGGGGGGCTTGTCGGGCTACACCTTC. The chain uses TRBV28 and TRBJ1-2; tentatively, D is TRBD1 (6 bases). The CDR3 contains 14 residues. Germline assignment: CDR1 MDHEN and CDR2 SYDVKM. Trimming cost V 2 bases and J 8 bases, with 15 bases left between them.

This chain uses TRBV18 with TRBJ2-2, with TRBD1 matching 10 bases. Looked up from germline, CDR1 is KGHSH and CDR2 is LQKENI. This CDR3 is built from 16 residues. Trimming at V came to 5 bases and at J to 1 base, leaving 4 bases not matched to a gene. Here the CDR3 reads CASSMDRGRNTGELFF. The DNA of the CDR3 is TGTGCCAGCTCAATGGACAGGGGGAGGAACACCGGGGAGCTGTTTTTT.

The chain couples TRBV5-1 to TRBJ2-2, with 7 nucleotides matching TRBD2. Germline V gene data show CDR1 as SGHRS and CDR2 as YFSETQ. After removal of 0 bases from V and 1 base from J, the junction contained 3 bases not matched to a gene. The CDR3 extends over 16 amino acids. CDR3 loop: CASSLAPSGNTGELFF. CDR3 DNA: TGCGCCAGCAGCTTGGCCCCTAGCGGGAACACCGGGGAGCTGTTTTTT.

This clone has a single count. The V call is TRBV6-5, the J call TRBJ1-2, with a tentative D call TRBD1 (6 bases). Deletions cut 8 bases from V and 6 bases from J, with 16 bases between. The CDR3 length is 13 residues. Germline V gene data show CDR1 as MNHEY and CDR2 as SVGAGI. This chain's CDR3 is CASSGQGRDGYTF. The DNA for the CDR3 is TGTGCCAGCTCGGGGCAGGGGAGAGATGGCTACACCTTC.

The chain joins TRBV27 to TRBJ2-1; D ambiguous. CDR3 length: 13 amino acids. Germline CDR1 is MNHEY and CDR2 is SMNVEV (reference sequence). With 7 bases removed from V and 0 bases from J, the gap between germline ends came to 7 bases. CDR3 coding DNA: TGTGCCAGCAAGGCTAGCTCCTACAATGAGCAGTTCTTC. Residues: CASKASSYNEQFF.

This clone was seen only once. The chain uses TRBV18 and TRBJ2-7, with 7 bases matching TRBD2. V shed 3 bases, J shed 6 bases, and the junction held 17 bases outside the gene matches. The V gene's germline CDR1 is KGHSH and CDR2 LQKENI. The CDR3 runs 17 residues. The DNA for the CDR3 is TGTGCCAGCTCACCCCCCGGGGGGACGGGGCTTCTCTCCGAGCAGTACTTC. Amino acid sequence: CASSPPGGTGLLSEQYF.

The J gene is TRBJ1-2, the V gene TRBV30; D is possibly TRBD1 (5 bases). In germline, CDR1 is GTSNPN, CDR2 SVGIG (reference sequence). V dropped 4 bases and J dropped 2 bases, with 8 bases sitting between them. The CDR3 has 12 residues. DNA for the CDR3: TGTGCCTGGAACGACAGAAACTATGGCTACACCTTC. Protein sequence: CAWNDRNYGYTF.